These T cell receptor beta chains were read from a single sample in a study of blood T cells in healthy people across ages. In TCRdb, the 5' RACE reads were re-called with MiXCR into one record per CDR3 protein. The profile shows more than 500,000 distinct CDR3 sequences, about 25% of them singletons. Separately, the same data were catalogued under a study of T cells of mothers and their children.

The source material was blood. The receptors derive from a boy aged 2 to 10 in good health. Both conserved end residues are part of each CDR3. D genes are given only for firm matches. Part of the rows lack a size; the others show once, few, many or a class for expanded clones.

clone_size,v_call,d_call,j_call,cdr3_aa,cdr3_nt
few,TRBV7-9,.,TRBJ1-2,CASSATPSSYTF,TGTGCCAGCAGCGCCACGCCTTCTAGCTACACCTTC
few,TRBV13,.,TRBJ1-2,CASSLRVWPLGLYGYTF,TGTGCCAGCAGCTTAAGGGTATGGCCCCTCGGACTCTATGGCTACACCTTC
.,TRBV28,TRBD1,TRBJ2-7,CASSLYWTGEGEQYF,TGTGCCAGCAGTTTATACTGGACAGGCGAGGGAGAGCAGTACTTC
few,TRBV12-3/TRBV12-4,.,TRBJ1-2,CASSTGFHYGYTF,TGTGCCAGCAGTACAGGGTTTCACTATGGCTACACCTTC
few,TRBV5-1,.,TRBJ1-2,CASSSSRGSYGYTF,TGCGCCAGCAGCTCCTCAAGGGGCAGCTATGGCTACACCTTC
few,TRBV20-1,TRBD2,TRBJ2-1,CSGLAGYNEQFF,TGCAGTGGATTAGCGGGGTACAATGAGCAGTTCTTC
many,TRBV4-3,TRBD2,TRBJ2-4,CASSPELAGGLAKNIQYF,TGCGCCAGCAGCCCCGAACTAGCGGGAGGACTAGCCAAAAACATTCAGTACTTC
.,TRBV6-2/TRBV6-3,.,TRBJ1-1,CASSLLGRGTEAFF,TGTGCCAGCAGCCTGTTAGGTAGAGGCACTGAAGCTTTCTTT
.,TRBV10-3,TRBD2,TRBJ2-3,CAIRSGTSGTVADTQYF,TGTGCCATCAGGTCCGGGACTAGCGGGACCGTTGCAGATACGCAGTATTTT
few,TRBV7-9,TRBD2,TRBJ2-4,CASSPDITSGRFSF,TGTGCCAGCAGCCCAGATATAACTAGCGGGAGATTCTCCTTC
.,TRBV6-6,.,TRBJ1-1,CASSYSRSEAFF,TGTGCCAGCAGTTACTCGAGATCTGAAGCTTTCTTT
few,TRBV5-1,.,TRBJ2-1,CASSLEGEEQFF,TGCGCCAGCAGCTTGGAAGGAGAAGAGCAGTTCTTC
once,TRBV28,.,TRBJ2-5,CASSVRGTQYF,TGTGCCAGCAGCGTACGGGGGACCCAGTACTTC
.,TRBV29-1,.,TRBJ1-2,CSVPLGAYGYTF,TGCAGCGTTCCCCTGGGGGCGTATGGCTACACCTTC
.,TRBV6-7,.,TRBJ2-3,CASSDSAYGTDTQYF,TGTGCCAGCAGTGATTCGGCCTACGGCACAGATACGCAGTATTTT
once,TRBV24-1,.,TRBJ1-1,CATGGLTGHTEAFF,TGTGCCACCGGTGGGTTGACGGGGCACACTGAAGCTTTCTTT
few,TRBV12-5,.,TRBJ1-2,CASGLVTRGVGVDGYTF,TGTGCTAGTGGTTTGGTCACCCGAGGGGTCGGGGTTGATGGCTACACCTTC
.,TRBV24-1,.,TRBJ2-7,CATSDLGGGSYEQYF,TGTGCCACCAGTGATTTGGGCGGTGGGAGCTACGAGCAGTACTTC
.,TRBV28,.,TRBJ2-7,CASSRPVSHYEQYF,TGTGCCAGCAGCCGCCCGGTGTCCCACTACGAGCAGTACTTC
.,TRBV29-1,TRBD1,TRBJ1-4,CSVRGGTGKEKLFF,TGCAGCGTCCGAGGTGGGACAGGGAAAGAAAAACTGTTTTTT
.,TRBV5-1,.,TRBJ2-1,CASSSGGHGNEQFF,TGCGCCAGCAGCTCCGGGGGCCATGGGAATGAGCAGTTCTTC
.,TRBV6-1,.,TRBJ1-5,CASSGTVIYSNQPQHF,TGTGCCAGCAGTGGGACAGTTATTTATAGCAATCAGCCCCAGCATTTT
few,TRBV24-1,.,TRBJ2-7,CATSDPGGGAEFWDEQYF,TGTGCCACCAGTGATCCGGGTGGAGGAGCGGAGTTCTGGGACGAGCAGTACTTC
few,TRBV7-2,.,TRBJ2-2,CASSLQSANTGELFF,TGTGCCAGCAGCTTACAATCCGCCAACACCGGGGAGCTGTTTTTT
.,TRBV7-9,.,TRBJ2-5,CASSHPFLIRDFQETQYF,TGTGCCAGCAGCCATCCCTTCCTCATCCGGGACTTTCAAGAGACCCAGTACTTC
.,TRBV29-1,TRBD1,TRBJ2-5,CSVDRTGQETQYF,TGCAGCGTTGACCGGACAGGGCAAGAGACCCAGTACTTC
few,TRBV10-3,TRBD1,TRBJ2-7,CAIGGGQGFYEQYF,TGTGCCATCGGTGGCGGACAGGGATTCTACGAGCAGTACTTC
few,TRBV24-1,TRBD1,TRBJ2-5,CATSGPGQGKRETQYF,TGTGCCACCAGTGGACCGGGACAGGGGAAGAGAGAGACCCAGTACTTC
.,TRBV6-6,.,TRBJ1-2,CASSARVSYGYTF,TGTGCCAGCAGTGCCAGGGTGAGCTATGGCTACACCTTC
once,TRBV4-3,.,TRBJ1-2,CASSRLRRQEVYGYTF,TGCGCCAGCAGCCGCTTGCGCCGACAGGAGGTTTATGGCTACACCTTC
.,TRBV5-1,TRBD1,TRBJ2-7,CASSSFPGQGTYEQYF,TGCGCCAGCAGCTCATTCCCGGGACAGGGGACTTACGAGCAGTACTTC
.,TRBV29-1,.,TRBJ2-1,CSVRSRDNEQFF,TGCAGCGTCCGTTCCAGGGACAATGAGCAGTTCTTC
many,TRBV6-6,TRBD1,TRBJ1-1,CASSYPLQGLNTEAFF,TGTGCCAGCAGTTACCCCCTACAGGGGTTGAACACTGAAGCTTTCTTT
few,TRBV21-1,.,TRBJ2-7,CASSNPRIHYEQYF,TGTGCCAGCAGCAACCCCAGGATCCACTACGAGCAGTACTTC
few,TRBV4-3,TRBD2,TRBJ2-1,CASSQDPSGRAGEQFF,TGCGCCAGCAGCCAAGATCCTAGCGGGAGGGCCGGGGAGCAGTTCTTC
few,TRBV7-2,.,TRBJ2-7,CASSWDPRGEQYF,TGTGCCAGCAGCTGGGACCCCCGAGGCGAGCAGTACTTC
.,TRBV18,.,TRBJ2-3,CASSPYRTSSTDTQYF,TGTGCCAGCTCACCTTATAGGACAAGCAGCACAGATACGCAGTATTTT
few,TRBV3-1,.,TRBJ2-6,CASSHAIGASGANVLTF,TGTGCCAGCAGCCACGCTATTGGGGCCTCTGGGGCCAACGTCCTGACTTTC
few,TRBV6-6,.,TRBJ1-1,CASSSVGSTEAFF,TGTGCCAGCAGTTCCGTGGGAAGTACTGAAGCTTTCTTT
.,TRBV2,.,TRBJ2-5,CASGPGYQETQYF,TGTGCCAGCGGACCTGGGTACCAAGAGACCCAGTACTTC